This entry lists 13 T cell receptor beta chains sequenced from one sample in a study of shared clonotypes between healthy human individuals. Using immunoSEQ multiplex PCR, the repertoire was profiled, and TCRdb retains in-frame clones only, with some absent. Among 1.6 million or so clones listed, approximately 98.5% were seen once. The source material was naive CD4+ T cells sorted from blood. Subset indicated: CD45RA+ positively selected. Receptors were obtained from a man aged 30-40 years in good health.

This chain's CDR3 is CASSQGQGYGEQFF. The CDR3 DNA is TGCGCCAGCAGCCAGGGACAGGGATACGGTGAGCAGTTCTTC. The chain joins TRBV5-1 to TRBJ2-1, with TRBD1 matching 9 bases. This CDR3 has 14 residues. CDR1 is SGHRS, CDR2 YFSETQ, per germline. With V trimmed by 4 bases and J by 9 bases, 8 bases remained unmatched.

This chain connects TRBV6-5 to TRBJ1-5; D unresolved. Trimming took off 6 bases at V and 0 bases at J, with 12 bases between the two ends. Germline CDR1 MNHEY, CDR2 SVGAGI. The CDR3 spans 15 residues. This CDR3 is CASSSLGSSNQPQHF. The CDR3 region has the DNA TGTGCCAGCAGCTCCTTAGGGAGTAGCAATCAGCCCCAGCATTTT.

This chain uses TRBV12-5 with TRBJ1-2, with 8 bases aligning to TRBD1. From germline, CDR1 is LGHNT and CDR2 FRNRAP. The CDR3 sequence is 14 residues long. Trimming cost V 5 bases and J 8 bases; bases outside gene matches: 10. The CDR3 nucleotides read TGTGCTAGTGGTACGGGACAGGCGGTGGGAGGCTACACCTTC. It is translated as CASGTGQAVGGYTF.

This clone was recorded only once. This sequence joins TRBV5-1 and TRBJ2-1; 9 bases agree with TRBD1. The germline V gene has CDR1 SGHRS and CDR2 YFSETQ. With 0 bases clipped from V and 9 bases from J, the junction kept 7 bases outside the gene matches. CDR3 length: 15 amino acids. CDR3 sequence: CASSLEGTGMTEQFF. DNA for the CDR3: TGCGCCAGCAGCTTGGAAGGGACAGGGATGACTGAGCAGTTCTTC.

The chain carries TRBV18 and TRBJ2-7; TRBD2 agrees at 13 bases. Germline V gene data show CDR1 as KGHSH and CDR2 as LQKENI. The length of the CDR3 is 16 residues. V shed 3 bases and J 2 bases; nucleotides not matched to a gene: 4. The CDR3 DNA reads TGTGCCAGCTCACCGACGGGACTAGCGGGAACCTACGAGCAGTACTTC. This translates into CASSPTGLAGTYEQYF. Full variable domain (rest looked up from reference TRBV18 and TRBJ2-7): NAGVMQNPRHLVRRRGQEARLRCSPMKGHSHVYWYRQLPEEGLKFMVYLQKENIIDESGMPKERFSAEFPKEGPSILRIQQVVRGDSAAYFCASSPTGLAGTYEQYFGPGTRLTVT.

The chain employs TRBV7-9 and TRBJ1-4; D gene unclear. Trimming removed 2 bases at V and 7 bases at J, with 11 bases between. CDR3 length: 14 residues. Germline CDR1 SEHNR, CDR2 FQNEAQ (reference sequence). CDR3 in DNA: TGTGCCAGCAGCTTATTGGCAGGTGGTGAAAAACTGTTTTTT. This codes for CASSLLAGGEKLFF.

V usage is TRBV2 and J usage is TRBJ1-1; D not certain. Germline V gives CDR1 SNHLY, CDR2 FYNNEI. V was pared by 8 bases and J by 1 base, with 8 bases between. This CDR3 is 12 amino acids long. The CDR3 nucleotides are TGTGCCAGCGTCGGGAAGAACACTGAAGCTTTCTTT. This gives the protein CASVGKNTEAFF.

The V call is TRBV18, the J call TRBJ2-5; D is undetermined. This CDR3 is built from 16 residues. V was clipped by 3 bases and J by 1 base, with 15 bases between them. Germline assignment: CDR1 KGHSH and CDR2 LQKENI. This chain's CDR3 is CASSPSSHLSQETQYF. CDR3 coding DNA: TGTGCCAGCTCACCGTCGAGCCATCTATCCCAAGAGACCCAGTACTTC.

This clone appeared once. Here the CDR3 DNA reads TGCGCCAGCAGCCCGCAACTAGCGGGAGGGCAGGCCACCGGGGAGCTGTTTTTT. It translates to CASSPQLAGGQATGELFF. The rearrangement joins TRBV5-1 to TRBJ2-2; 13 bases agree with TRBD2. Per germline, CDR1 SGHRS and CDR2 YFSETQ. The CDR3 runs 18 residues. V shed 4 bases, J shed 4 bases, and the junction held 10 bases outside the gene matches.

The chain recombines TRBV5-4 with TRBJ2-2, with D unclear. There are 19 residues in the CDR3. Germline CDR1 reads SGHNT; CDR2 reads YYREEE (reference sequence). V lost 0 bases to trimming and J lost 10 bases, with 28 bases between them. The CDR3 reads CASSLGVQPAAFGQEELFF. The CDR3 DNA reads TGTGCCAGCAGCTTGGGTGTACAGCCGGCTGCTTTTGGGCAGGAGGAGCTGTTTTTT.

The chain employs TRBV15 and TRBJ2-3; D unresolved. In germline, CDR1 is LNHNV, CDR2 YYDKDF (reference sequence). This CDR3 has 17 residues. With 0 bases removed from V and 2 bases from J, the gap between germline ends came to 15 bases. The CDR3 DNA reads as TGTGCCACCAGCAGAGATCTCCGGACGGTACCCACAGATACGCAGTATTTT. Its translation is CATSRDLRTVPTDTQYF.

The J gene is TRBJ2-3, the V gene TRBV18, with 15 bases matching TRBD2. This CDR3 is built from 18 residues. V shed 6 bases, J shed 8 bases, and the junction held 15 bases outside the gene matches. From germline, CDR1 is KGHSH and CDR2 LQKENI. CDR3 coding DNA: TGTGCCAGCTCCTCGGTGTCGGCCGGACTAGCGGGAGGGGGTACGCAGTATTTT. Protein: CASSSVSAGLAGGGTQYF.

The chain employs TRBV28 and TRBJ2-1, with a tentative D call TRBD1 (6 bases). Germline V gene sequence: CDR1 MDHEN, CDR2 SYDVKM. With 6 bases removed from V and 4 bases from J, the gap between germline ends came to 19 bases. The CDR3 contains 16 residues. In DNA form, the CDR3 reads TGTGCCAGCAGCCCCACGGACTCGAGGGGGTACAATGAGCAGTTCTTC. This translates into CASSPTDSRGYNEQFF.